This T cell receptor (beta chain) was sequenced for a study of T cells in women clearing cervical HPV infection. The wider study: Case blood was drawn when the lesion was first found; control blood after infection became undetectable. The study's findings and limits: Repertoire richness, not evenness, was significantly elevated in CIN3+ cases versus controls.

CDR1 is LNHDA and CDR2 is SQIVND in the germline V gene (reference sequence). Trimming cost V 5 bases and J 7 bases; bases outside gene matches: 7. The CDR3 extends over 14 amino acids. TCRdb's table, derived via immunoSEQ multiplex PCR, lists solely in-frame clones and lacks some. The sample yields roughly 40,000 clones, of which the top ten take up approximately 6.3%. Comment on this clone: Its antigen is unidentified. The CDR3 end is not reached by the read, which stops 3 residues before it; the germline J gene fills it in. Other DNA sequences in this sample translate to the same CDR3.

Sequenced: blood buffy coat. The V call is TRBV19, the J call TRBJ2-1; TRBD1 matches at 8 bases. This TCR derives from a woman between 18 and 70 years old with a cervical HPV16 infection that either progressed to CIN3+ or cleared (not recorded which). Here the CDR3 reads CASSPQGTGNEQFF. CDR3 DNA (partial): TGTGCCAGTAGTCCCCAGGGGACAGGAAATGAG.